Shown below are 5 T cell receptor beta chains from a single sample sequenced in a study of T-cell reconstitution after alpha-beta-depleted transplantation in children. Unique molecular identifiers were used in preparing the TCRbeta library. Via MiXCR, TCRdb re-called the PCR reads, giving one row per CDR3 protein. Seen here are about 200,000 distinct CDR3 sequences, approximately 6.3% observed once, and the top ten hold less than 7%. Sequences were derived from PBMCs, sampled before TCRalphabeta/CD19-depleted stem cell transplant. These receptors were taken from a boy younger than 10 with acute lymphoblastic leukemia, due to receive a stem cell transplant.

V and J are TRBV11-2 and TRBJ2-3, with D possibly called TRBD1 or TRBD2 (5 bases each). V was clipped by 4 bases and J by 4 bases, with 15 bases between them. Per germline, CDR1 SGHAT and CDR2 FQNNGV. The CDR3 is 15 residues long. CDR3 region: CASSSAWRGADTQYF. For the CDR3, the DNA is TGTGCCAGCAGCTCGGCCTGGCGAGGGGCAGATACGCAGTATTTT.

This clonotype was counted ten times or more. The chain couples TRBV11-2 to TRBJ2-6; weak D call: TRBD2 (5 bases). CDR3 length equals 19 residues. Germline lookup yields CDR1 SGHAT and CDR2 FQNNGV. Trimming took 6 bases from V and 0 from J, leaving 21 bases between them. The CDR3 DNA reads as TGTGCCAGCAGTCCCATTCCGGGATCCTCTTTCTCTGGGGCCAACGTCCTGACTTTC. This sequence encodes CASSPIPGSSFSGANVLTF.

This clonotype occurred a few times. J is TRBJ2-7 and V is TRBV10-2, with TRBD1 matching 8 bases. J lost 6 bases, V lost 8 bases, and 9 bases had no gene match. Germline V gene lookup returns CDR1 WSHSY and CDR2 SAAADI. The CDR3 runs 13 residues. CDR3: CASRDRSHLEQYF. CDR3 in DNA: TGCGCCAGCCGGGACAGGAGTCACCTCGAGCAGTACTTC.

Ten or more counts support this clonotype. The chain carries TRBV20-1 and TRBJ2-3, with 13 bases that match TRBD2. CDR1 is DFQATT and CDR2 is SNEGSKA in the germline V gene (reference sequence). The V segment lost 0 bases and the J segment 8 bases; nucleotides outside the gene matches: 8. This CDR3 is built from 16 residues. CDR3 bases: TGCAGTGCTAGAGATAGAGGACTAGCGGGAGTTCGTACGCAGTATTTT. It translates to CSARDRGLAGVRTQYF.

The gene calls are TRBV28 and TRBJ2-1, with 9 nucleotides matching TRBD2. After removal of 3 bases from V and 7 bases from J, the junction contained 7 bases not matched to a gene. This CDR3 has 15 amino acids. Per the germline V gene, CDR1 is MDHEN and CDR2 is SYDVKM. The DNA for the CDR3 is TGTGCCAGCAGTTTGGTGTTAGCGGGGGCTAATGAGCAGTTCTTC. Protein sequence: CASSLVLAGANEQFF.